The 3 T cell receptor beta chains below come from one sample, sequenced in a study of blood T cell repertoires in COVID-19. Profiling relied on immunoSEQ multiplex PCR, and the TCRdb table lists in-frame clones only, not all of them. In the table there are approximately 60,000 clones, about nine tenths of which are singletons. Sequencing was performed on peripheral blood. These receptor sequences come from a man aged 45-65 years with active COVID-19.

The J gene is TRBJ2-7, the V gene TRBV7-2, with D possibly being TRBD2 (6 bases). There are 16 residues in the CDR3. Germline-derived CDR1 and CDR2 are SGHTA and FQGNSA. V was cut by 2 bases and J by 6 bases, with 20 bases left in between. CDR3 nucleotide sequence: TGTGCCAGCAGCTTAAATGCCCTGGAACTAGCCCGCGAGCAGTACTTC. It codes for CASSLNALELAREQYF.

The rearrangement joins TRBV18 to TRBJ2-7, with TRBD2 matching 14 bases. The CDR3 runs 16 residues. Germline V gene lookup returns CDR1 KGHSH and CDR2 LQKENI. Trimming removed 3 bases from V and 2 bases from J; junction bases left unmatched: 3. The CDR3 here is CASSPPGLAGAYEQYF. The CDR3 coding sequence is TGTGCCAGCTCACCCCCGGGACTAGCGGGAGCCTACGAGCAGTACTTC.

The chain has TRBV7-8 and TRBJ1-5; D gene ambiguous. Germline V gene lookup returns CDR1 SGHVS and CDR2 FQNEAQ. V lost 4 bases, J lost 11 bases, and 15 bases lay in between. This CDR3 region has 13 residues. For the CDR3, the DNA is TGTGCCAGCAGCTCCCTTGAGGCCCCGGCCCAGCATTTT. Translated, it gives CASSSLEAPAQHF. Drawing the rest from reference TRBV7-8 and TRBJ1-5, the complete variable domain is GAGVSQSPRYKVAKRGQDVALRCDPISGHVSLFWYQQALGQGPEFLTYFQNEAQLDKSGLPSDRFFAERPEGSVSTLKIQRTQQEDSAVYLCASSSLEAPAQHFGDGTRLSIL.